These T cell receptor beta chains were read from a single sample in a study of T cells after yellow fever vaccination. TCRdb processed the 5' RACE reads anew with MiXCR; each CDR3 protein has one entry. The table shows some 350,000 distinct CDR3 sequences, with more than 9% occurring only once. The input for sequencing was PBMCs, taken on the day of the first yellow fever vaccination. The receptors originated from a man younger than 30 who received the YFV17D yellow fever vaccine. Both conserved end residues are part of each CDR3.

j_gene: TRBJ2-5; v_gene: TRBV6-2/TRBV6-3; CDR3aa: CASSYGASGGYQETQYF
j_gene: TRBJ2-6; v_gene: TRBV6-1; CDR3aa: CASSARGTGANVLTF
j_gene: TRBJ2-1; v_gene: TRBV20-1; CDR3aa: CSAIRGVTGNEQFF
j_gene: TRBJ2-1; v_gene: TRBV5-1; CDR3aa: CASRFSGGAWNEQFF
j_gene: TRBJ2-5; v_gene: TRBV5-1; CDR3aa: CASSLAGTSRETQYF
j_gene: TRBJ1-6; v_gene: TRBV7-2; CDR3aa: CASSIRVENSPLHF
j_gene: TRBJ1-2; v_gene: TRBV7-8; CDR3aa: CASSFSRDSYGYTF
j_gene: TRBJ2-3; v_gene: TRBV7-2; CDR3aa: CASSSQPGLAIDTQYF
j_gene: TRBJ2-1; v_gene: TRBV7-3; CDR3aa: CASSLTGGVGNEQFF
j_gene: TRBJ1-5; v_gene: TRBV5-4; CDR3aa: CASSLGQGLNQPQHF
j_gene: TRBJ2-2; v_gene: TRBV7-9; CDR3aa: CASSLGKLAAGELFF
j_gene: TRBJ2-4; v_gene: TRBV20-1; CDR3aa: CSARDYQDRGPLAKNIQYF
j_gene: TRBJ2-2; v_gene: TRBV7-3; CDR3aa: CASSLTPLGTGELFF
j_gene: TRBJ2-1; v_gene: TRBV24-1; CDR3aa: CATSDPRTGKFSYNEQFF
j_gene: TRBJ2-3; v_gene: TRBV27; CDR3aa: CASSPSLGHTDTQYF
j_gene: TRBJ2-1; v_gene: TRBV7-2; CDR3aa: CASSLFGLEGNEQFF
j_gene: TRBJ2-7; v_gene: TRBV7-9; CDR3aa: CASSSSSTGTVTYEQYF
j_gene: TRBJ1-2; v_gene: TRBV28; CDR3aa: CASSRTVYGYTF
j_gene: TRBJ2-5; v_gene: TRBV30; CDR3aa: CAWRGLGRGQETQYF
j_gene: TRBJ1-1; v_gene: TRBV19; CDR3aa: CASSIDRGLDTEAFF
j_gene: TRBJ1-5; v_gene: TRBV4-3; CDR3aa: CASSLGSGSQPQHF
j_gene: TRBJ2-5; v_gene: TRBV3-1; CDR3aa: CASSLTASGQETQYF
j_gene: TRBJ2-1; v_gene: TRBV29-1; CDR3aa: CSVAQGSSYNEQFF
j_gene: TRBJ1-3; v_gene: TRBV12-5; CDR3aa: CASVRRGLRGNTIYF
j_gene: TRBJ1-2; v_gene: TRBV4-1; CDR3aa: CASSQGGINYGYTF
j_gene: TRBJ2-2; v_gene: TRBV12-3/TRBV12-4; CDR3aa: CASSLYPTGTGELFF